This T cell receptor beta chain appears in the sequencing data of a study of OX40 agonist ivuxolimab in advanced cancers. Study-wide context: Ivuxolimab was an agonistic, fully human IgG2 monoclonal antibody directed against OX40 (CD134), a costimulatory receptor. Peripheral TCRbeta sequencing was intended to test whether TCR sequence diversity was altered and clonal T-cell expansion was caused by ivuxolimab. Patients were allowed to have had prior anti-PD-1, anti-PD-L1 or anti-CTLA-4 therapy, and 40% of the dose-escalation patients had been treated with checkpoint inhibitors. The paper covers the monotherapy dose-escalation part of the phase I ivuxolimab trial, which included N ≈ 50 patients. Partial responses were achieved by three dose-escalation patients, of whom one had hepatocellular carcinoma and two had cutaneous melanoma. In the dose-escalation cohort, approximately 82% of patients were male, and the mean age was around 60 years, with a range of about 23 to 85. Intravenous ivuxolimab was administered to patients every 2 weeks at six dose levels: 0.01, 0.1, 0.3, 1.5, 3 and 10 mg/kg. Of the approximately 50 patients in dose escalation, around 19 had hepatocellular carcinoma, about 15 had melanoma, 9 had renal cell carcinoma and 9 had head and neck cancer.

A single count supports this clone. This clone's antigen is unknown. Within one base of it there is no much larger clone, and no base qualities were kept. For sequencing of the TCRbeta CDR3 region, genomic DNA was extracted from the sorted cells. The immunoSEQ Assay was used to sequence the TCRbeta CDR3 regions. In its TCRdb copy, this immuneACCESS table keeps in-frame sequences only and misses some clones. Where compared with another copy, unresolved V genes explain less than half of these, and the others have no known cause. For this sample the table gives 55,000 to 80,000 clones, of which 84% were detected only once. 6% to 9.5% of the sample belongs to the ten largest clones. V and J are trimmed by 0 bases and 5 bases, and the gene matches miss 7 bases of the junction. Taken from cysteine to phenylalanine, the CDR3 has 15 residues. Only CDR3 DNA is held: 45 bases, read in frame from base 1. From the germline V gene, CDR1 is SGHDT and CDR2 is YYEEEE.

Patients with autoimmune disease history or receiving systemic immunosuppression were excluded from the trial. Peripheral blood for TCR sequencing was collected from all dose cohorts at baseline, on cycle 4 day 1, and on cycle 7 day 1. Samples came from an open-label, multicenter, first-in-human phase I dose-escalation trial of ivuxolimab. Adults with locally advanced or metastatic melanoma, renal cell carcinoma, hepatocellular carcinoma or head and neck squamous cell carcinoma were enrolled in the trial. Before TCR sequencing, CD4+ T cells and CD8+ T cells were sorted from peripheral blood as separate populations. The investigation overall reported the following: At doses of 0.1 to 3.0 mg/kg, clonal expansion of both CD4+ and CD8+ blood T cells was observed from baseline to week 6. In the 0.1-3.0 mg/kg groups, partial responders had among the lowest normalized peripheral clonal expansion, particularly in CD8+ T cells. On average, CD8+ T cells showed more expanded clones than CD4+ T cells after ivuxolimab. The antigen specificity of the clonally expanded peripheral T cells was not determined. Low levels of normalized T-cell clonal expansion were also shown by some nonresponding patients.

Source: CD4+ or CD8+ T cells sorted from blood, taken in a trial of the OX40 agonist ivuxolimab. The chain joins TRBV5-6 to TRBJ2-7; 8 junctional bases match TRBD1. The source is an adult with an advanced solid tumor such as melanoma, head and neck, liver or kidney cancer. Here the CDR3 is given as CASSLGGQARHEQYF. The DNA sequence reads TGTGCCAGCAGCTTGGGGGGACAGGCGCGTCACGAGCAGTACTTC.